The 10 T cell receptor beta chains listed next were all sequenced from one sample in a study of response to subunit inactivated influenza vaccine (dated by TCRdb to 2016 to 2019). Library construction relied on RT-PCR. For sequencing, an Illumina HiSeq 2500 was employed. Clones were called with MiXCR by TCRdb after fastp trimmed the public reads at Q25, and only in-frame beta chains were retained. Under each unique CDR3 protein, matching rows form one entry showing the most common genes and DNA. This sample lists 650,000 to 850,000 distinct CDR3 sequences; over 11% were detected once. The ten largest make up 5.5% to 7% of the sample. This specimen was PBMCs from blood, taken less than 15 days before vaccination. The receptors originated from a man over 45 who received an inactivated influenza vaccine. Donor details come from another sample of the same person, matched by shared clones.

The chain links TRBV6-1 to TRBJ1-5, with D unclear. V was trimmed by 7 bases and J by 0 bases, leaving 13 bases between them. The CDR3 contains 15 residues. The germline gives CDR1 MNHNS, CDR2 SASEGT. CDR3 residues: CASKATFSSNQPQHF. DNA of the CDR3: TGTGCCAGCAAAGCGACATTTTCTAGCAATCAGCCCCAGCATTTT.

At least ten counts were recorded for this clonotype. The chain couples TRBV12-3 or TRBV12-4 to TRBJ1-1, with D perhaps TRBD1 (5 bases). With 3 bases removed from V and 3 bases from J, the gap between germline ends came to 17 bases. This CDR3 has 16 amino acids. This CDR3 reads CASSFLFSKGDTEAFF. For the CDR3, the DNA is TGTGCCAGCAGTTTCCTATTTTCAAAAGGGGACACTGAAGCTTTCTTT.

V and J are TRBV15 and TRBJ2-7; tentatively, D is TRBD1 (6 bases). The CDR3 runs 15 residues. Germline-derived CDR1 and CDR2 are LNHNV and YYDKDF (reference sequence). The germline V and J ends were trimmed by 7 bases and 2 bases, with 18 bases remaining between them. In DNA form, the CDR3 reads TGTGCCACCACGGATGGGGGCGCGACGGCCTACGAGCAGTACTTC. It encodes CATTDGGATAYEQYF.

The chain has TRBV11-3 and TRBJ2-1; the D gene is possibly TRBD1 (5 bases). CDR3 length equals 14 residues. CDR1 and CDR2 (germline): SGHNT, YENEEA. Trimming removed 0 bases from V and 7 bases from J, with 10 bases in between. The CDR3 DNA sequence: TGTGCCAGCAGCTTAGACAGGGCCGTGAATGAGCAGTTCTTC. This codes for CASSLDRAVNEQFF.

This clonotype was recorded a few times. CDR3: CSARDVYGNYEQYF. The CDR3 bases are TGCAGTGCTAGAGATGTTTACGGGAACTACGAGCAGTACTTC. The rearrangement links TRBV20-1 to TRBJ2-7, with TRBD2 as a possible D gene (5 bases). V was pared by 0 bases and J by 3 bases, with 12 bases between. Germline V gives CDR1 DFQATT, CDR2 SNEGSKA (reference sequence). The CDR3 spans 14 residues.

This clonotype was found a few times. This chain joins TRBV18 and TRBJ2-1, with TRBD2 identical over 7 bases. Germline V gives CDR1 KGHSH, CDR2 LQKENI. The junction had 4 bases not matched to a gene; V was cut back by 4 bases and J by 10 bases. There are 12 residues in the CDR3. This CDR3 reads CASSLRLAEQFF. DNA of the CDR3: TGTGCCAGCTCACTAAGACTAGCCGAGCAGTTCTTC. Using reference TRBV18 and TRBJ2-1 for the parts outside the CDR3, the full variable domain is NAGVMQNPRHLVRRRGQEARLRCSPMKGHSHVYWYRQLPEEGLKFMVYLQKENIIDESGMPKERFSAEFPKEGPSILRIQQVVRGDSAAYFCASSLRLAEQFFGPGTRLTVL.

At least ten counts were recorded for this clonotype. This chain links TRBV12-3 or TRBV12-4 with TRBJ2-7; perhaps TRBD1 as D (6 bases). CDR3 length: 13 residues. Trimming pared 5 bases from V and 2 bases from J, leaving 10 bases between. CDR3 region: CASSKDRTYEQYF. In nucleotides, the CDR3 is TGTGCCAGCAGTAAAGACAGGACCTACGAGCAGTACTTC.

There are many counts of this clonotype. The chain recombines TRBV5-1 with TRBJ2-3, with 7 bases matching TRBD2. Germline V gene sequence: CDR1 SGHRS, CDR2 YFSETQ. With V trimmed by 0 bases and J by 5 bases, 6 bases remained unmatched. The CDR3 runs to 15 residues. CDR3 sequence (DNA): TGCGCCAGCAGCTTGGATGGGGGGGGGAAAGATACGCAGTATTTT. Amino acid sequence: CASSLDGGGKDTQYF.

This chain connects TRBV29-1 to TRBJ1-2; D call uncertain. Per germline, CDR1 SQVTM and CDR2 ANQGSEA. The length of the CDR3 is 13 residues. The V end lost 6 bases, the J end lost 4 bases, and 15 bases lay between the germline ends. CDR3 loop: CSVRLREGYGYTF. The CDR3 DNA reads as TGCAGCGTCCGACTTAGGGAAGGCTATGGCTACACCTTC. Together with reference TRBV29-1 and TRBJ1-2, the CDR3 gives the full variable domain: SAVISQKPSRDICQRGTSLTIQCQVDSQVTMMFWYRQQPGQSLTLIATANQGSEATYESGFVIDKFPISRPNLTFSTLTVSNMSPEDSSIYLCSVRLREGYGYTFGSGTRLTVV.

V usage is TRBV3-1 and J usage is TRBJ2-7; D not resolved. Germline V gene lookup returns CDR1 LGHDT and CDR2 YNNKEL (reference sequence). The CDR3 runs 14 residues. Trimming left V 0 bases short and J 5 bases short, with 11 bases between. CDR3 sequence reads: CASSQDPKAHEQYF. CDR3 nucleotides: TGTGCCAGCAGCCAAGACCCCAAGGCCCACGAGCAGTACTTC.